The 11 T cell receptor beta chains below all came from one sample that was sequenced in a study of T cell repertoires in cytomegalovirus infection. Each CDR3 protein is one row after TCRdb ran MiXCR on the reads. The sample carries 630,000 or so distinct CDR3 sequences, around 24% recorded once. Sequenced input: CD8+ T cells from PBMCs. The receptors here all came from a human donor in good health (CMV status not recorded). Some clones in this sample may be carry-over from other donors' samples.

The chain is built from TRBV19 and TRBJ1-6, with TRBD1 identical over 8 bases. The CDR3 sequence is 13 residues long. Germline CDR1 reads LNHDA; CDR2 reads SQIVND (reference sequence). V was pared by 7 bases and J by 9 bases, with 5 bases of the junction left unmatched. The CDR3 protein is CASTDRGASPLHF. The CDR3 region has the DNA TGTGCCAGTACCGACAGGGGCGCTTCACCCCTCCACTTT.

This clonotype was seen a handful of times. The V call is TRBV7-9, the J call TRBJ1-1, with a possible D match to TRBD1 (6 bases). The V and J ends lost 4 bases and 3 bases respectively, with 15 bases between them. The CDR3 runs to 15 residues. The germline CDR1 and CDR2 sequences are SEHNR and FQNEAQ (reference sequence). Here the CDR3 reads CASSYETGRYTEAFF. CDR3 DNA sequence: TGTGCCAGCAGCTACGAGACAGGACGGTACACTGAAGCTTTCTTT.

This clonotype was recorded a few times. The gene calls are TRBV3-1 and TRBJ1-4; 10 bases match TRBD1. The germline V gene encodes CDR1 LGHDT and CDR2 YNNKEL (reference sequence). CDR3 length: 14 amino acids. Trimming took 4 bases from V and 8 from J; bases not matched to a gene: 4. Here the CDR3 reads CASSRGQGLEKLFF. CDR3 nucleotides: TGTGCCAGCAGCCGGGGACAGGGGCTGGAAAAACTGTTTTTT.

Turning to this clonotype: This may arise from a read error, as a much more abundant clone is one base away. V gene TRBV7-4 combines with J gene TRBJ2-3; the match to TRBD2 covers 7 bases. The length of the CDR3 is 12 residues. The germline V gene encodes CDR1 SGHVT and CDR2 SQSDAQ. The CDR3 is CASPGGTDMQYF. CDR3 in DNA: TGTGCCAGCCCGGGGGGAACAGATATGCAGTATTTT.

This clonotype has only one observation. This may be a read error: a much more frequent sequence differs by one nucleotide. This chain links TRBV11-2 with TRBJ2-3; no clear D gene. Trimming stripped 7 bases from V and 2 bases from J, with 10 bases between. The CDR3 covers 13 residues. Germline V gives CDR1 SGHAT, CDR2 FQNNGV. CDR3 in amino acids: CASILSDTDTQYF. The DNA of the CDR3 is TGTGCCAGCATCCTGTCGGACACAGATACGCAGTATTTT.

This clonotype has ten or more counts. The V call is TRBV7-9, the J call TRBJ2-2; 7 bases map to TRBD1. After removal of 10 bases from V and 4 bases from J, the junction contained 12 bases not matched to a gene. This CDR3 spans 15 amino acids. Germline-derived CDR1 and CDR2 are SEHNR and FQNEAQ (reference sequence). CDR3 region: CATERGQWGTGELFF. The CDR3 region has the DNA TGTGCCACCGAGAGGGGGCAGTGGGGCACCGGGGAGCTGTTTTTT. The entire variable domain, with the rest obtained from reference TRBV7-9 and TRBJ2-2, is as follows: DTGVSQNPRHKITKRGQNVTFRCDPISEHNRLYWYRQTLGQGPEFLTYFQNEAQLEKSRLLSDRFSAERPKGSFSTLEIQRTEQGDSAMYLCATERGQWGTGELFFGEGSRLTVL.

The chain is built from TRBV6-5 and TRBJ2-2; D may be TRBD2 (6 bases). Germline loops: CDR1 MNHEY, CDR2 SVGAGI. The CDR3 runs 16 residues. The V end lost 2 bases, the J end lost 5 bases, and 15 bases lay between the germline ends. CDR3 in amino acids: CASSYTDYVGTGELFF. CDR3 in DNA: TGTGCCAGCAGTTACACGGACTACGTGGGTACCGGGGAGCTGTTTTTT.

V is TRBV20-1 and J is TRBJ2-2, with 10 bases identical to TRBD2. In germline, CDR1 is DFQATT, CDR2 SNEGSKA (reference sequence). The CDR3 runs 17 residues. The junction had 9 bases not matched to a gene; V was cut back by 0 bases and J by 5 bases. CDR3 in DNA: TGCAGTGCTAGAGATACTAGCGGGGCCAAGGGGACCGGGGAGCTGTTTTTT. Translating gives CSARDTSGAKGTGELFF.

The sample holds a few counts of this clonotype. The chain combines TRBV28 with TRBJ1-4, with D perhaps TRBD1 (5 bases). This CDR3 has 15 amino acids. V shed 6 bases and J shed 8 bases, with 19 bases lying between them. The germline gives CDR1 MDHEN, CDR2 SYDVKM. The CDR3 loop reads CASSRGEGLREKLFF. The CDR3 DNA sequence: TGTGCCAGCAGCCGAGGGGAGGGTTTGCGAGAAAAACTGTTTTTT. Supplemented by reference TRBV28 and TRBJ1-4, the full variable domain reads DVKVTQSSRYLVKRTGEKVFLECVQDMDHENMFWYRQDPGLGLRLIYFSYDVKMKEKGDIPEGYSVSREKKERFSLILESASTNQTSMYLCASSRGEGLREKLFFGSGTQLSVL.

V is TRBV6-2 or TRBV6-3 and J is TRBJ2-3; TRBD1 might be the D (6 bases). Germline CDR1 and CDR2: MNHEY and SVGEGT. Trimming took off 8 bases at V and 5 bases at J, with 20 bases between the two ends. The CDR3 is made up of 15 amino acids. The CDR3, as DNA: TGTGCCAGCGTGAGTTCCTACAGGGCTGAAGATACGCAGTATTTT. Its protein is CASVSSYRAEDTQYF.

The V gene is TRBV2, the J gene TRBJ2-1; D is unresolved. This CDR3 comprises 13 residues. Germline CDR1 and CDR2: SNHLY and FYNNEI. V lost 3 bases to trimming and J lost 4 bases, with 7 bases between them. The CDR3 DNA is TGTGCCAGCAGTGATTGGGAATACAATGAGCAGTTCTTC. Translation: CASSDWEYNEQFF.